Listed here are 14 T cell receptor beta chains from one sample, sequenced in a study of T cell repertoires in cytomegalovirus infection. TCRdb re-called the reads with MiXCR, one entry per CDR3 protein. Of about 180,000 distinct CDR3 sequences listed, approximately 15% are singletons. Input material: PBMCs. These TCRs come from a human donor in good health (CMV status not recorded). Some clones in this sample may be carry-over from other donors' samples.

This clonotype has more than one count but fewer than ten. The chain has TRBV18 and TRBJ1-5, with D unresolved. Trimming shortened V by 2 bases and J by 5 bases, and 7 bases separated the two germline ends. The CDR3 has 13 amino acids. Germline V lookup: CDR1 KGHSH, CDR2 LQKENI. The CDR3 sequence: CASSPAGYQPQHF. CDR3 in DNA: TGTGCCAGCTCACCAGCGGGTTATCAGCCCCAGCATTTT. Drawing the rest from reference TRBV18 and TRBJ1-5, the complete variable domain is NAGVMQNPRHLVRRRGQEARLRCSPMKGHSHVYWYRQLPEEGLKFMVYLQKENIIDESGMPKERFSAEFPKEGPSILRIQQVVRGDSAAYFCASSPAGYQPQHFGDGTRLSIL.

There are many counts of this clonotype. The CDR3: CASSRGTSGSYEQYF. CDR3 nucleotides: TGTGCCAGCAGCAGAGGGACTAGCGGGAGTTACGAGCAGTACTTC. This chain joins TRBV7-9 and TRBJ2-7, with TRBD2 identical over 14 bases. The germline gives CDR1 SEHNR, CDR2 FQNEAQ (reference sequence). The CDR3 loop spans 15 amino acids. The V segment lost 5 bases and the J segment 4 bases; nucleotides outside the gene matches: 4.

This clonotype was detected many times. The J gene is TRBJ1-1, the V gene TRBV7-3, with D perhaps TRBD1 (5 bases). CDR3 size: 16 residues. V was shortened by 5 bases and J by 1 base, with 17 bases between the two germline ends. Germline V gives CDR1 SGHTA, CDR2 FQGTGA. In DNA, the CDR3 is TGTGCCAGCAGCCAAGGGCTCCCTGGACAGAACACTGAAGCTTTCTTT. Translating it yields CASSQGLPGQNTEAFF.

The rearrangement uses TRBV29-1 and TRBJ1-4, with D tentatively TRBD1 (6 bases). CDR3 length: 15 amino acids. Trimming stripped 5 bases from V and 3 bases from J, with 16 bases between. Germline CDR1 is SQVTM and CDR2 is ANQGSEA. In DNA form, the CDR3 reads TGCAGCGTTCGGTCGGGGGGCGCGGCTAATGAAAAACTGTTTTTT. It is translated as CSVRSGGAANEKLFF.

This clonotype was seen more than once but under ten times. The V gene is TRBV7-9, the J gene TRBJ2-1, with 7 bases lining up with TRBD2. Germline CDR1 is SEHNR and CDR2 is FQNEAQ (reference sequence). This CDR3 is 14 amino acids long. V gave up 11 bases and J gave up 3 bases; unmatched junction bases: 10. The DNA of the CDR3 is TGTGCCGGACCGATAGCGGGCAACTACAATGAGCAGTTCTTC. It translates to CAGPIAGNYNEQFF.

The genes are TRBV25-1 and TRBJ1-4, with 9 bases lining up with TRBD1. Per the germline V gene, CDR1 is MGHDK and CDR2 is SYGVNS. Unmatched junction bases numbered 7, after V lost 4 bases and J lost 1 base. This CDR3 contains 17 residues. The CDR3 DNA sequence: TGTGCCAGCAGTGGAACTCCGGGACAGGGAACTAATGAAAAACTGTTTTTT. This gives the protein CASSGTPGQGTNEKLFF. The entire variable domain, with the rest obtained from reference TRBV25-1 and TRBJ1-4, is as follows: EADIYQTPRYLVIGTGKKITLECSQTMGHDKMYWYQQDPGMELHLIHYSYGVNSTEKGDLSSESTVSRIRTEHFPLTLESARPSHTSQYLCASSGTPGQGTNEKLFFGSGTQLSVL.

This clonotype was picked up many times. This chain connects TRBV7-2 to TRBJ1-1; D is ambiguous. The CDR3 contains 13 residues. Germline CDR1 is SGHTA and CDR2 is FQGNSA. The germline V and J ends were trimmed by 3 bases and 3 bases, with 8 bases remaining between them. CDR3 coding DNA: TGTGCCAGCAGCTTGAAATCCCACACTGAAGCTTTCTTT. This encodes CASSLKSHTEAFF.

There are many counts of this clonotype. V is TRBV25-1 and J is TRBJ2-1; 8 positions match TRBD1. The length of the CDR3 is 15 residues. Trimming took 3 bases from V and 0 from J; bases not matched to a gene: 1. The germline V gene encodes CDR1 MGHDK and CDR2 SYGVNS. The CDR3 DNA follows: TGTGCCAGCAGTGACAGGGGGCCCTCCTACAATGAGCAGTTCTTC. Translating gives CASSDRGPSYNEQFF.

This clonotype appeared many times. This chain links TRBV28 with TRBJ2-5; D might be TRBD1 (6 bases). This CDR3 has 16 amino acids. The ends were cut back, 5 bases at V and 2 bases at J, with 18 bases in the middle. Germline values: CDR1 MDHEN, CDR2 SYDVKM. CDR3 nucleotide sequence: TGTGCCAGCAGTCCCCCTTGGACAGAAAATCAAGAGACCCAGTACTTC. Translating it yields CASSPPWTENQETQYF.

Many counts were recorded for this clonotype. This chain joins TRBV6-1 and TRBJ2-1; D unresolved. V gave up 1 base and J gave up 0 bases, with 7 bases separating them. The length of the CDR3 is 15 residues. Per germline, CDR1 MNHNS and CDR2 SASEGT. The CDR3 sequence: CASSEGASSYNEQFF. The CDR3 DNA reads as TGTGCCAGCAGTGAAGGCGCGAGCTCCTACAATGAGCAGTTCTTC.

This clonotype was counted at least ten times. The CDR3 nucleotides read TGTGCCAGCAGCTTAGAGGACAGGGTCCCCCCCACGCATTTT. Amino acids: CASSLEDRVPPTHF. The rearrangement joins TRBV7-8 to TRBJ1-5, with 8 nucleotides matching TRBD1. J was trimmed by 15 bases and V by 1 base; bases with no gene match: 11. The length of the CDR3 is 14 residues. Germline CDR1 SGHVS, CDR2 FQNEAQ. The full variable domain, rest sourced from reference TRBV7-8 and TRBJ1-5, is GAGVSQSPRYKVAKRGQDVALRCDPISGHVSLFWYQQALGQGPEFLTYFQNEAQLDKSGLPSDRFFAERPEGSVSTLKIQRTQQEDSAVYLCASSLEDRVPPTHFGDGTRLSIL.

The chain carries TRBV28 and TRBJ2-6; the D gene is possibly TRBD2 (5 bases). Germline assignment: CDR1 MDHEN and CDR2 SYDVKM. V lost 11 bases and J 4 bases, leaving 18 bases between the germline ends. The CDR3 loop spans 15 amino acids. This CDR3 is CALSEGSLGANVLTF. CDR3 DNA: TGTGCCCTTTCTGAGGGTTCGTTAGGGGCCAACGTCCTGACTTTC.

In its sample, this clonotype was seen many times. The J gene is TRBJ2-1, the V gene TRBV6-1, with TRBD1 matching 7 bases. The CDR3 consists of 18 residues. J was trimmed by 2 bases and V by 4 bases; bases with no gene match: 14. Germline CDR1 reads MNHNS; CDR2 reads SASEGT. DNA for the CDR3: TGTGCCAGCAGTGCGTGGCCACAGGGGACAAGGACCTACAATGAGCAGTTCTTC. This gives the protein CASSAWPQGTRTYNEQFF.

This clonotype was seen many times. V usage is TRBV7-9 and J usage is TRBJ2-7; a weak D match, TRBD2 (5 bases). CDR1 and CDR2 from the germline V gene are SEHNR and FQNEAQ (reference sequence). V lost 5 bases and J lost 4, with 9 bases in between. The CDR3 spans 12 residues. CDR3 nucleotide sequence: TGTGCCAGCAGCCCTAGGAGGTACGAGCAGTACTTC. Amino acid sequence: CASSPRRYEQYF. Variable domain in full (rest from reference TRBV7-9 and TRBJ2-7): DTGVSQNPRHKITKRGQNVTFRCDPISEHNRLYWYRQTLGQGPEFLTYFQNEAQLEKSRLLSDRFSAERPKGSFSTLEIQRTEQGDSAMYLCASSPRRYEQYFGPGTRLTVT.